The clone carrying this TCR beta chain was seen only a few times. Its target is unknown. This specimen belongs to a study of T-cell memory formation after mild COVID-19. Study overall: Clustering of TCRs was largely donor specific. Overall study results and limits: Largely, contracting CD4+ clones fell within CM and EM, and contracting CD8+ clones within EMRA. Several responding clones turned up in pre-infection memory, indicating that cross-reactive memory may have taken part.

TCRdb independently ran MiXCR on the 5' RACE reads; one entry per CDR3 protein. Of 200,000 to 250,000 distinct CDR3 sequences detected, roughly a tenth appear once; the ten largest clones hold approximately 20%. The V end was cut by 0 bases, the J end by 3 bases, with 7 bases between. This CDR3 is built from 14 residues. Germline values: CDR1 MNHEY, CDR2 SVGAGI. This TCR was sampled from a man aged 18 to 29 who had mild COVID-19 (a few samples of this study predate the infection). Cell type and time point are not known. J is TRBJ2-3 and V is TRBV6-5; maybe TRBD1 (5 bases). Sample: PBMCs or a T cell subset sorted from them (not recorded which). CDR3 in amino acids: CASSYSQGTDTQYF. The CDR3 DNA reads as TGTGCCAGCAGTTACTCTCAGGGTACAGATACGCAGTATTTT.